One sample yielded the 7 T cell receptor beta chains listed below, sequenced in a study of T cells in Graves' hyperthyroidism and ophthalmopathy. From RNA transcripts, TCR beta CDR3 regions were amplified. When the TCR CDR3 underwent first-round RT-PCR, the HTBI primer set was used. TCRdb itself ran the multiplex PCR reads through MiXCR, one entry per CDR3 protein. This sample carries around 620,000 distinct CDR3 sequences, around 16% of them seen once, and the ten largest clones take around 4%. The sample taken for sequencing was blood. Receptors were obtained from a woman younger than 45 with Graves' hyperthyroidism.

This clonotype has more than one count but fewer than ten. The V and J genes are TRBV4-2 and TRBJ2-2; D is possibly TRBD2 (6 bases). This CDR3 is built from 15 residues. Trimming shortened V by 2 bases and J by 8 bases, and 15 bases separated the two germline ends. Per the germline V gene, CDR1 is LGHNA and CDR2 is YNFKEQ. The CDR3 DNA follows: TGTGCCAGCAGCCAACCCGGGACTCGCCTAGGGGAGCTGTTTTTT. Residues: CASSQPGTRLGELFF.

The V call is TRBV20-1, the J call TRBJ1-1; 8 positions match TRBD1. The CDR3 covers 19 residues. CDR1 and CDR2 (germline): DFQATT, SNEGSKA (reference sequence). Trimming took 6 bases from V and 2 from J; bases not matched to a gene: 23. Here the CDR3 DNA reads TGCAGTGCGCGCGAGAGGCGGCAGGGGGCAGGTTTTTTCAACACTGAAGCTTTCTTT. Its protein is CSARERRQGAGFFNTEAFF.

In this sample, this clonotype turned up a few times. This rearrangement joins TRBV20-1 to TRBJ1-3; 8 positions match TRBD1. Per the germline V gene, CDR1 is DFQATT and CDR2 is SNEGSKA (reference sequence). The CDR3 consists of 15 residues. The J segment lost 0 bases and the V segment lost 2 bases, leaving 3 bases of the junction unmatched. The CDR3 sequence: CSARQGASSGNTIYF. The CDR3 DNA is TGCAGTGCTAGACAGGGGGCCTCCTCTGGAAACACCATATATTTT.

This chain connects TRBV9 to TRBJ2-7; a possible D gene is TRBD2 (5 bases). This CDR3 comprises 15 residues. Trimming took off 0 bases at V and 2 bases at J, with 12 bases between the two ends. From germline, CDR1 is SGDLS and CDR2 YYNGEE. Written as DNA, the CDR3 is TGTGCCAGCAGCGTAGGGGCGGGCCTAACCTACGAGCAGTACTTC. It translates to CASSVGAGLTYEQYF.

The chain has TRBV18 and TRBJ1-2; TRBD1 agrees at 7 bases. The CDR3 is 14 amino acids. Germline loops: CDR1 KGHSH, CDR2 LQKENI. Unmatched junction bases numbered 7, after V lost 5 bases and J lost 4 bases. Here the CDR3 DNA reads TGTGCCAGCTCAGACCGGGACAGACCCTATGGCTACACCTTC. Translation: CASSDRDRPYGYTF.

As regards this clonotype: A much larger clone lies one base from this, so it may be a read error. The chain recombines TRBV7-8 with TRBJ2-5, with TRBD1 as a possible D gene (5 bases). The CDR3 sequence is 16 residues long. The V gene's germline CDR1 is SGHVS and CDR2 FQNEAQ. The chain's CDR3 is CASSLARGREQESQYF. CDR3 in DNA: TGTGCCAGCAGCTTAGCCCGCGGCAGGGAACAAGAGAGCCAGTACTTC.

The sample holds many counts of this clonotype. V usage is TRBV2 and J usage is TRBJ1-1, with no clear D. Trimming took off 4 bases at V and 4 bases at J, with 10 bases between the two ends. CDR3 length: 13 amino acids. Per the germline V gene, CDR1 is SNHLY and CDR2 is FYNNEI. The CDR3 DNA follows: TGTGCCAGCAGTGTGGGAAGGAGCACTGAAGCTTTCTTT. As protein: CASSVGRSTEAFF.